Below, 4 T cell receptor beta chains from the same sample are listed, as sequenced in a study of T cells in localized non-small cell lung cancer. Sequenced by immunoSEQ multiplex PCR; TCRdb stores in-frame clones only, minus some. The sample shows approximately 81,000 clones, 88% of them seen only once. Here the sequenced sample was peripheral blood, taken before any cancer treatment. These receptor sequences come from a woman aged 35-75 years with stage I squamous cell lung carcinoma.

The chain has TRBV7-2 and TRBJ2-5; 10 bases are a match to TRBD2. J gave up 1 base and V 2 bases, and 1 base lay outside the gene matches. CDR3 length: 15 residues. CDR1 and CDR2 (germline): SGHTA, FQGNSA. DNA for the CDR3: TGTGCCAGCAGCTTATTAGCGGGGGGCCAAGAGACCCAGTACTTC. Residues: CASSLLAGGQETQYF.

This sequence joins TRBV6-1 and TRBJ2-1, with 7 bases identical to TRBD2. The V gene end was trimmed by 2 bases and the J gene end by 8 bases; junction bases not matched to a gene: 0. The V gene's germline CDR1 is MNHNS and CDR2 SASEGT. The CDR3 is 12 residues long. The CDR3 loop is CASSESGDEQFF. The DNA for the CDR3 is TGTGCCAGCAGTGAAAGCGGGGATGAGCAGTTCTTC.

The chain uses TRBV5-4 and TRBJ2-7, with D tentatively TRBD2 (5 bases). V dropped 5 bases and J dropped 2 bases, with 14 bases sitting between them. The CDR3 contains 14 residues. Germline V lookup: CDR1 SGHNT, CDR2 YYREEE (reference sequence). This chain's CDR3 is CASREDGRTYEQYF. CDR3 nucleotide sequence: TGTGCCAGCAGGGAGGATGGAAGAACCTACGAGCAGTACTTC.

The rearrangement joins TRBV9 to TRBJ2-1; D remains ambiguous. V dropped 2 bases and J dropped 8 bases, with 14 bases sitting between them. From germline, CDR1 is SGDLS and CDR2 YYNGEE. CDR3 length: 14 residues. The CDR3 is CASSVSGRGHEQFF. The CDR3, as DNA: TGTGCCAGCAGCGTTTCGGGTCGCGGCCATGAGCAGTTCTTC.